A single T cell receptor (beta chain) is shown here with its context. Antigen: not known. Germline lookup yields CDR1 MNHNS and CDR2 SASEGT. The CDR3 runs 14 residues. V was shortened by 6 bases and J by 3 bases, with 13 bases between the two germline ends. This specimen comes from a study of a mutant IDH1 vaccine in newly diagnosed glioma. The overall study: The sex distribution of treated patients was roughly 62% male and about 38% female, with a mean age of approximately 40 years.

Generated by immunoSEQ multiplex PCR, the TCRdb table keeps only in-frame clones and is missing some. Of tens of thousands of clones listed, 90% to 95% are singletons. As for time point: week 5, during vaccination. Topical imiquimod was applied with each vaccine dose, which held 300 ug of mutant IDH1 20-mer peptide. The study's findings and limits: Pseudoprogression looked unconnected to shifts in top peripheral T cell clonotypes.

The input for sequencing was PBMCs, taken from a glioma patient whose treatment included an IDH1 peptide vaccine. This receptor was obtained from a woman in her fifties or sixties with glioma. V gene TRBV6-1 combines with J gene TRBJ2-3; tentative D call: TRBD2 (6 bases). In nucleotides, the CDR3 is TGTGCCAGCAGATACAGCGGGCGGACAGATACGCAGTATTTT. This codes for CASRYSGRTDTQYF.